Given below is one TCR beta chain in context. The antigen remains unidentified. The data originate from a study of beta chain features in type 1 diabetes. Study-level points and caveats: Shortening of TCRB CDR3s, moderate but significant, appeared in all four CD4+ subsets of Type 1 diabetes patients. Patients showed naive, central memory and Treg TCRB repertoires that appeared more similar than those of healthy donors.

Purities in excess of 95% were seen in all sorted populations. The study reverse transcribed the entire isolated RNA, so it sequenced expressed TCRB transcripts. An average of approximately 3.6 million reads was obtained for naive, central memory and regulatory T cell samples. Using immunoSEQ multiplex PCR, the repertoire was profiled, and TCRdb retains in-frame clones only, with some absent. The sample has 250,000 to 350,000 clones, roughly 13% seen once. Germline V gene lookup returns CDR1 MDHEN and CDR2 SYDVKM. V shed 7 bases and J shed 1 base, with 11 bases lying between them. The CDR3 runs 13 residues.

The chain has TRBV28 and TRBJ2-7; possibly TRBD1 for D (6 bases). Sequences were obtained from naive CD4+ T cells from blood. This TCR derives from a young man with type 1 diabetes. As DNA, the CDR3 is TGTGCCAGCATTCCGGGACAATCCTACGAGCAGTACTTC. Amino acids: CASIPGQSYEQYF.